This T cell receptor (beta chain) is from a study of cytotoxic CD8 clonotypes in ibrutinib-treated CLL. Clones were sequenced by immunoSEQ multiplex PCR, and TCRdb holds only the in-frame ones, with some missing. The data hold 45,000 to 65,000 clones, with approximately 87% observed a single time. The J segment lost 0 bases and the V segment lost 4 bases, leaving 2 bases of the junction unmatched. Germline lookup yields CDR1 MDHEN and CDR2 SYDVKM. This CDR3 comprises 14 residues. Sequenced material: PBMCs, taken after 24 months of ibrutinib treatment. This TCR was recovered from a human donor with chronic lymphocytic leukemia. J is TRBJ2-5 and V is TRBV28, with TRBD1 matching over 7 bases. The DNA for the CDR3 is TGTGCCAGCAGTTCTGACAGGGACCAAGAGACCCAGTACTTC. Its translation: CASSSDRDQETQYF. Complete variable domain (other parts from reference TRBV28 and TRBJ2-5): DVKVTQSSRYLVKRTGEKVFLECVQDMDHENMFWYRQDPGLGLRLIYFSYDVKMKEKGDIPEGYSVSREKKERFSLILESASTNQTSMYLCASSSDRDQETQYFGPGTRLLVL.